This passage covers 11 T cell receptor beta chains from one sample sequenced in a study of T cell responses to AZD1222 COVID-19 vaccine. Profiling relied on immunoSEQ multiplex PCR, and the TCRdb table lists in-frame clones only, not all of them. The sample includes 100,000 to 150,000 clones, around 89% of them seen just once. Sequences were derived from peripheral blood, sampled on day 0 of AZD1222 vaccination. The receptors come from an adult in good health.

The chain combines TRBV27 with TRBJ2-1; 10 bases are shared with TRBD1. Trimming at V came to 4 bases and at J to 7 bases, leaving 4 bases not matched to a gene. This CDR3 comprises 14 residues. Per the germline V gene, CDR1 is MNHEY and CDR2 is SMNVEV (reference sequence). In DNA form, the CDR3 reads TGTGCCAGCAGTTGGGACAGGGGCTTGAATGAGCAGTTCTTC. Translation: CASSWDRGLNEQFF.

This clone was recorded only once. This chain joins TRBV3-1 (or the pseudogene TRBV3-2) and TRBJ2-7, with TRBD1 matching over 9 bases. This CDR3 comprises 15 residues. From germline, CDR1 is LGHDT and CDR2 YNNKEL (reference sequence). The ends lost 4 bases at V and 4 bases at J; junction bases unmatched: 8. The CDR3 protein is CASSPGWGTGYEQYF. Here the CDR3 DNA reads TGTGCCAGCAGCCCAGGGTGGGGGACAGGGTACGAGCAGTACTTC.

This rearrangement joins TRBV5-5 to TRBJ1-6; D not certain. The CDR3 loop spans 13 amino acids. Germline CDR1 and CDR2: SGHKS and YYEKEE (reference sequence). V shed 0 bases and J shed 6 bases, with 4 bases lying between them. CDR3 loop: CASSLDPNSPLHF. The CDR3 region has the DNA TGTGCCAGCAGCTTGGACCCTAATTCACCCCTCCACTTT. The full variable domain, with the rest looked up from reference TRBV5-5 and TRBJ1-6, is DAGVTQSPTHLIKTRGQQVTLRCSPISGHKSVSWYQQVLGQGPQFIFQYYEKEERGRGNFPDRFSARQFPNYSSELNVNALLLGDSALYLCASSLDPNSPLHFGNGTRLTVT.

This clone was counted only a few times. This sequence joins TRBV19 and TRBJ1-2, with D perhaps matching TRBD1 (5 bases). Per germline, CDR1 LNHDA and CDR2 SQIVND (reference sequence). The CDR3 contains 16 residues. V shed 3 bases and J shed 8 bases, with 22 bases lying between them. CDR3 residues: CASSILPDIASRGYTF. DNA of the CDR3: TGTGCCAGTAGTATCCTACCGGACATAGCCTCGAGGGGCTACACCTTC.

This clone was seen only once. This chain connects TRBV7-8 to TRBJ2-7, with D uncertain. Trimming left V 4 bases short and J 0 bases short, with 7 bases between. The CDR3 runs 13 residues. Germline V gives CDR1 SGHVS, CDR2 FQNEAQ. The CDR3 nucleotides read TGTGCCAGCAGCTGGAAACCCTCCTACGAGCAGTACTTC. Translating gives CASSWKPSYEQYF.

J is TRBJ2-7 and V is TRBV27, with a tentative D call TRBD2 (6 bases). The CDR3 totals 15 residues. The germline V gene encodes CDR1 MNHEY and CDR2 SMNVEV (reference sequence). Trimming left V 6 bases short and J 4 bases short, with 19 bases between. In DNA form, the CDR3 reads TGTGCCAGCAGGCGGGGTGCCTCACATCAATACGAGCAGTACTTC. It yields the protein CASRRGASHQYEQYF.

This clone is a singleton in its sample. The chain has TRBV5-6 and TRBJ1-5; 9 nucleotides align to TRBD1. The V segment lost 0 bases and the J segment 5 bases; nucleotides outside the gene matches: 0. The CDR3 has 14 residues. From germline, CDR1 is SGHDT and CDR2 YYEEEE. The CDR3 DNA reads as TGTGCCAGCAGCTTGGGGACAGGGGATCAGCCCCAGCATTTT. This gives the protein CASSLGTGDQPQHF.

The rearrangement links TRBV23-1 to TRBJ1-1, with 7 bases that match TRBD1. TRBV23-1 is known as an ORF, though its function is uncertain. The CDR3 runs 20 residues. The trim removed 0 bases at V and 1 base at J, leaving 17 bases unmatched. The CDR3 DNA reads as TGCGCCAGCAGTCAATCAATAGGTTTGGAGACAGGGCGTGGGAACACTGAAGCTTTCTTT. Its translation: CASSQSIGLETGRGNTEAFF.

The CDR3 DNA sequence: TGTGCCAGCTCACCCCAAGAGGGACAGCTCACCGGGGAGCTGTTTTTT. As protein: CASSPQEGQLTGELFF. The V gene is TRBV18, the J gene TRBJ2-2; 7 nucleotides agree with TRBD1. CDR1 is KGHSH, CDR2 LQKENI, per germline. V shed 3 bases, J shed 4 bases, and the junction held 8 bases outside the gene matches. This CDR3 spans 16 amino acids.

This clone appeared a single time. V gene TRBV3-1 (or the pseudogene TRBV3-2) combines with J gene TRBJ1-1, with D perhaps matching TRBD1 (5 bases). Trimming removed 0 bases at V and 0 bases at J, with 26 bases between. The germline V gene encodes CDR1 LGHDT and CDR2 YNNKEL (reference sequence). This CDR3 spans 21 amino acids. This chain's CDR3 is CASSQEESSGWQGLMNTEAFF. The CDR3 coding sequence is TGTGCCAGCAGCCAAGAAGAAAGCTCGGGGTGGCAGGGTCTAATGAACACTGAAGCTTTCTTT.

The rearrangement joins TRBV5-1 to TRBJ2-7; 9 bases map to TRBD1. Germline V gene data show CDR1 as SGHRS and CDR2 as YFSETQ. The trim removed 4 bases at V and 5 bases at J, leaving 7 bases unmatched. This CDR3 region has 14 residues. CDR3 DNA sequence: TGCGCCAGCAGCCAGGACAGGGGAGGTGACGAGCAGTACTTC. The encoded protein is CASSQDRGGDEQYF.